This T cell receptor (beta chain) was identified during a study of ipilimumab plus nivolumab after autologous stem cell transplantation. Across the whole study: DLBCL patients had primary refractory or relapsed disease.

This clone was recorded once. V was cut by 4 bases and J by 3 bases, with 21 bases left in between. CDR3 length: 18 amino acids. In germline, CDR1 is KGHSH, CDR2 LQKENI. Method: immunoSEQ multiplex PCR; TCRdb's copy keeps in-frame clones and lacks some. The sample lists 15,000 to 20,000 clones; roughly 80% were seen once. Patients received nivolumab 3 mg/kg at weeks 1, 4, 7, 10, then fortnightly to week 26. Sequencing used PBMCs, obtained in a trial of ipilimumab plus nivolumab as post-transplant consolidation. The TCR was taken from a male donor with diffuse large B-cell lymphoma. V usage is TRBV18 and J usage is TRBJ2-2; D tentatively fits TRBD1 or TRBD2 (6 bases each). The CDR3 nucleotides are TGTGCCAGCTCACGCCTCGGTTCGGGGGCCATGGACACCGGGGAGCTGTTTTTT. The encoded protein is CASSRLGSGAMDTGELFF.